A single sample is the source of the 17 T cell receptor beta chains below, sequenced in a study of cytomegalovirus exposure and HLA in healthy donors. The PCR had 60 Vbeta and 13 Jbeta primers. Profiled with immunoSEQ multiplex PCR; TCRdb holds only in-frame clones, not every one. The data show about 180,000 clones, with just over 75% seen just once and less than 4.5% held by the top ten. Sequenced material: PBMCs. The source of these receptors is a woman in her fifties or sixties in good health and CMV-seropositive.

V is TRBV28 and J is TRBJ1-1, with TRBD1 as a possible D gene (6 bases). Trimming took 6 bases from V and 1 from J, leaving 12 bases between them. This CDR3 has 14 amino acids. CDR1 is MDHEN, CDR2 SYDVKM, per germline. CDR3: CASRRRGGNTEAFF. The CDR3 nucleotides read TGTGCCAGCAGGCGCAGGGGCGGGAACACTGAAGCTTTCTTT.

V and J are TRBV6-1 and TRBJ1-3; no firm D call. From germline, CDR1 is MNHNS and CDR2 SASEGT. V was clipped by 4 bases and J by 4 bases, with 8 bases between them. CDR3 size: 13 residues. CDR3 loop: CASSAGPGNTIYF. Written as DNA, the CDR3 is TGTGCCAGCAGTGCGGGTCCGGGAAACACCATATATTTT.

The chain employs TRBV5-1 and TRBJ2-7, with 11 positions matching TRBD2. This CDR3 comprises 15 residues. V shed 4 bases and J 4 bases; nucleotides not matched to a gene: 7. Germline CDR1 SGHRS, CDR2 YFSETQ. CDR3 DNA sequence: TGCGCCAGCAGCCCAGGACTAGCGGGTTTGTACGAGCAGTACTTC. It is translated as CASSPGLAGLYEQYF.

The chain combines TRBV10-2 with TRBJ2-7; D is perhaps TRBD1 (6 bases). The germline V gene has CDR1 WSHSY and CDR2 SAAADI. Trimming pared 7 bases from V and 2 bases from J, leaving 9 bases between. The CDR3 consists of 12 residues. This chain's CDR3 is CASKGDPYEQYF. In DNA form, the CDR3 reads TGCGCCAGCAAGGGGGACCCCTACGAGCAGTACTTC.

The chain joins TRBV5-4 to TRBJ2-7; 8 bases are shared with TRBD2. CDR3 length equals 14 residues. Germline CDR1 SGHNT, CDR2 YYREEE (reference sequence). Losses at the gene ends were 5 bases for V and 0 bases for J; bases not matched to a gene: 4. The DNA of the CDR3 is TGTGCCAGCAGGTTCGGGGGGGGCTCCTACGAGCAGTACTTC. This codes for CASRFGGGSYEQYF. Complete variable domain (other parts from reference TRBV5-4 and TRBJ2-7): ETGVTQSPTHLIKTRGQQVTLRCSSQSGHNTVSWYQQALGQGPQFIFQYYREEENGRGNFPPRFSGLQFPNYSSELNVNALELDDSALYLCASRFGGGSYEQYFGPGTRLTVT.

The chain combines TRBV18 with TRBJ2-7; D may be TRBD1 (5 bases). Germline CDR1 reads KGHSH; CDR2 reads LQKENI. The CDR3 totals 13 residues. V lost 5 bases and J lost 1, with 9 bases in between. CDR3: CASSSQGSYEQYF. The CDR3 coding sequence is TGTGCCAGCTCATCGCAGGGTTCCTACGAGCAGTACTTC.

V usage is TRBV10-1 and J usage is TRBJ2-5; D is undetermined. Germline V gene data show CDR1 as WNHNN and CDR2 as SYGVQD (reference sequence). The CDR3 contains 12 residues. Trimming cost V 0 bases and J 9 bases, with 8 bases left between them. The CDR3 spells CASSESRHPQYF. CDR3 DNA: TGCGCCAGCAGTGAGTCGAGGCATCCCCAGTACTTC.

The CDR3, as DNA: TGTGCCAGCAGCCCTACAGGGAGCTCCTACGAGCAGTACTTC. This gives the protein CASSPTGSSYEQYF. The V gene is TRBV7-3, the J gene TRBJ2-7, with D possibly being TRBD1 (6 bases). The CDR3 runs to 14 residues. In germline, CDR1 is SGHTA, CDR2 FQGTGA. The ends were cut back, 5 bases at V and 0 bases at J, with 11 bases in the middle.

The V and J genes are TRBV29-1 and TRBJ2-4; tentative D call: TRBD1 (6 bases). CDR1 and CDR2 from the germline V gene are SQVTM and ANQGSEA. This CDR3 is 11 amino acids long. V was trimmed by 7 bases and J by 11 bases, leaving 15 bases between them. The CDR3 DNA sequence: TGCAGCGCCTTTGGGACACGACTTCAGTACTTC. The encoded protein is CSAFGTRLQYF.

The V gene is TRBV4-1, the J gene TRBJ1-5; 7 nucleotides agree with TRBD1. Trimming took 3 bases from V and 6 from J; bases not matched to a gene: 8. Germline V CDR1 and CDR2: MGHRA, YSYEKL. The length of the CDR3 is 15 residues. The CDR3 region has the DNA TGCGCCAGCAGCCAGGACAGGTCCTTCGGTCAGCCCCAGCATTTT. This translates into CASSQDRSFGQPQHF.

The CDR3 DNA reads as TGTGCCAGCAGCTTGGTGGGGGGGGTGGGGGTATGGGGCTACGAGCAGTACTTC. Protein product: CASSLVGGVGVWGYEQYF. The chain is built from TRBV5-6 and TRBJ2-7; 7 positions agree with TRBD2. CDR1 and CDR2 from the germline V gene are SGHDT and YYEEEE. V dropped 0 bases and J dropped 3; count of bases not matched to a gene: 15. There are 18 residues in the CDR3.

This chain connects TRBV9 to TRBJ2-1; D remains unclear. V was pared by 0 bases and J by 7 bases, with 11 bases between. This CDR3 spans 14 amino acids. Germline V gene sequence: CDR1 SGDLS, CDR2 YYNGEE. CDR3 bases: TGTGCCAGCAGCGTAGGAAGTGGTGAGAATGAGCAGTTCTTC. As protein: CASSVGSGENEQFF. Together with reference TRBV9 and TRBJ2-1, the CDR3 gives the full variable domain: DSGVTQTPKHLITATGQRVTLRCSPRSGDLSVYWYQQSLDQGLQFLIQYYNGEERAKGNILERFSAQQFPDLHSELNLSSLELGDSALYFCASSVGSGENEQFFGPGTRLTVL.

The gene calls are TRBV6-1 and TRBJ1-2; D might be TRBD1 (6 bases). Germline lookup yields CDR1 MNHNS and CDR2 SASEGT. Between the trimmed V and J ends, which lost 1 base and 9 bases, there was a span of 15 bases. There are 14 residues in the CDR3. The CDR3 coding sequence is TGTGCCAGCAGTGAAGAGTTGGGACAAGCTCGCTACACCTTC. Residues: CASSEELGQARYTF.

The J gene is TRBJ2-5, the V gene TRBV29-1; no definite D call. Germline lookup yields CDR1 SQVTM and CDR2 ANQGSEA. This CDR3 is built from 10 residues. The V gene lost 6 bases and the J gene lost 4 bases, with 6 bases spanning the gap. The CDR3 loop reads CSVAGETQYF. In DNA form, the CDR3 reads TGCAGCGTAGCAGGAGAGACCCAGTACTTC.

CDR3 protein: CASREGSSYTGELFF. DNA for the CDR3: TGTGCCAGTAGGGAGGGGTCGAGTTACACCGGGGAGCTGTTTTTT. The chain couples TRBV19 to TRBJ2-2; D possibly corresponds to TRBD2 (6 bases). The CDR3 contains 15 residues. The V gene lost 6 bases and the J gene lost 3 bases, with 14 bases spanning the gap. The V gene's germline CDR1 is LNHDA and CDR2 SQIVND (reference sequence). Complete variable domain (other parts from reference TRBV19 and TRBJ2-2): DGGITQSPKYLFRKEGQNVTLSCEQNLNHDAMYWYRQDPGQGLRLIYYSQIVNDFQKGDIAEGYSVSREKKESFPLTVTSAQKNPTAFYLCASREGSSYTGELFFGEGSRLTVL.

This clone was observed a handful of times. J is TRBJ1-2 and V is TRBV5-4; 9 nucleotides match TRBD1. The germline V gene has CDR1 SGHNT and CDR2 YYREEE (reference sequence). The J segment lost 4 bases and the V segment lost 4 bases, leaving 8 bases of the junction unmatched. This CDR3 spans 15 amino acids. The CDR3 DNA reads TGTGCCAGCAGCAACGCGGGACAGGGTCTCTATGGCTACACCTTC. It yields the protein CASSNAGQGLYGYTF.

The chain has TRBV5-1 and TRBJ2-3; D is unresolved. Trimming cost V 0 bases and J 0 bases, with 8 bases left between them. The CDR3 runs 15 residues. The germline V gene has CDR1 SGHRS and CDR2 YFSETQ. DNA of the CDR3: TGCGCCAGCAGCTTGGTCACACCTAGCACAGATACGCAGTATTTT. Its translation: CASSLVTPSTDTQYF. Based on the CDR3 plus reference TRBV5-1 and TRBJ2-3, the full variable domain is KAGVTQTPRYLIKTRGQQVTLSCSPISGHRSVSWYQQTPGQGLQFLFEYFSETQRNKGNFPGRFSGRQFSNSRSEMNVSTLELGDSALYLCASSLVTPSTDTQYFGPGTRLTVL.